The 24 T cell receptor beta chains presented below share a single source sample, sequenced in a study of T-cell memory formation after mild COVID-19. TCRdb reprocessed the 5' RACE reads via MiXCR and lists one record per CDR3 protein. The data contain approximately 250,000 distinct CDR3 sequences, under 20% of them singletons. Material: PBMCs or a T cell subset sorted from them (not recorded which). The receptors derive from a man between 18 and 35 years old who had mild COVID-19 (a few samples of this study predate the infection). Cell type and time point are not known.

There are many counts of this clonotype. The chain couples TRBV18 to TRBJ2-5; 13 nucleotides align to TRBD2. CDR3 size: 16 residues. Per germline, CDR1 KGHSH and CDR2 LQKENI. With 4 bases clipped from V and 1 base from J, the junction kept 3 bases outside the gene matches. CDR3 protein: CASSRRTSGGQETQYF. The CDR3 coding sequence is TGTGCCAGCTCACGGCGGACTAGCGGGGGCCAAGAGACCCAGTACTTC.

This clonotype was recorded many times. V usage is TRBV6-2 or TRBV6-3 and J usage is TRBJ1-5; D uncertain. CDR3 length equals 12 residues. V was pared by 0 bases and J by 6 bases, with 3 bases between. Germline-derived CDR1 and CDR2 are MNHEY and SVGEGT. Written as DNA, the CDR3 is TGTGCCAGCAGTTACTCGGGTCAGCCCCAGCATTTT. This translates into CASSYSGQPQHF.

This clonotype has a handful of counts. This chain links TRBV7-9 with TRBJ2-2, with 7 bases fitting TRBD2. Germline V lookup: CDR1 SEHNR, CDR2 FQNEAQ (reference sequence). Trimming removed 4 bases from V and 2 bases from J; junction bases left unmatched: 4. This CDR3 has 15 residues. The CDR3 sequence is CASSSGGGNTGELFF. CDR3 coding DNA: TGTGCCAGCAGCTCAGGCGGGGGAAACACCGGGGAGCTGTTTTTT.

This CDR3 is CASSFLSGSTDTQYF. The CDR3 bases are TGCGCCAGCAGCTTCCTTAGTGGAAGCACAGATACGCAGTATTTT. The V and J genes are TRBV5-1 and TRBJ2-3; D unclear. Germline assignment: CDR1 SGHRS and CDR2 YFSETQ. This CDR3 is 15 amino acids long. With 2 bases removed from V and 0 bases from J, the gap between germline ends came to 10 bases.

This clonotype was recorded a few times. The V call is TRBV12-3 or TRBV12-4, the J call TRBJ2-7; D unresolved. The CDR3 has 12 amino acids. V was cut by 4 bases and J by 3 bases, with 7 bases left in between. The CDR3 protein is CASSSPSYEQYF. In nucleotides, the CDR3 is TGTGCCAGCAGTTCTCCAAGCTACGAGCAGTACTTC.

This clonotype was found a few times. The chain recombines TRBV3-1 with TRBJ1-2, with 7 bases fitting TRBD1. Germline CDR1 and CDR2: LGHDT and YNNKEL (reference sequence). Trimming removed 4 bases from V and 3 bases from J; junction bases left unmatched: 5. CDR3 length equals 14 residues. CDR3 region: CASSRTGFDYGYTF. CDR3 coding DNA: TGTGCCAGCAGCCGGACAGGATTTGACTATGGCTACACCTTC.

The chain combines TRBV28 with TRBJ2-7, with TRBD2 as a possible D gene (6 bases). In germline, CDR1 is MDHEN, CDR2 SYDVKM. This CDR3 is 13 amino acids long. V was pared by 4 bases and J by 2 bases, with 9 bases between. The CDR3 reads CASSSGVPYEQYF. The DNA of the CDR3 is TGTGCCAGCAGTTCGGGGGTCCCCTACGAGCAGTACTTC.

The chain uses TRBV7-6 and TRBJ2-1; 9 nucleotides agree with TRBD2. V gave up 0 bases and J gave up 10 bases; unmatched junction bases: 13. The CDR3 is 17 residues long. The germline V gene encodes CDR1 SGHVS and CDR2 FNYEAQ. This chain's CDR3 is CASSLAKGQRGAWEQFF. The CDR3 DNA reads as TGTGCCAGCAGCTTAGCGAAGGGCCAGCGGGGGGCGTGGGAGCAGTTCTTC.

This clonotype has only a few counts. In DNA, the CDR3 is TGTGCCAGCAGCTTGGCAGGGCGACGCCACGAGCAGTACTTC. This sequence encodes CASSLAGRRHEQYF. V gene TRBV11-3 combines with J gene TRBJ2-7; possibly TRBD1 for D (5 bases). V lost 3 bases and J lost 5, with 14 bases in between. Per germline, CDR1 SGHNT and CDR2 YENEEA. The CDR3 consists of 14 residues.

The V gene is TRBV7-9, the J gene TRBJ1-2; D is ambiguous. CDR1 is SEHNR, CDR2 FQNEAQ, per germline (reference sequence). Trimming took 1 base from V and 5 from J, leaving 11 bases between them. The CDR3 extends over 14 amino acids. Here the CDR3 reads CASSLVPGRYGYTF. The CDR3 DNA is TGTGCCAGCAGCTTAGTCCCGGGGAGGTATGGCTACACCTTC. Full variable domain (missing parts from reference TRBV7-9 and TRBJ1-2): DTGVSQNPRHKITKRGQNVTFRCDPISEHNRLYWYRQTLGQGPEFLTYFQNEAQLEKSRLLSDRFSAERPKGSFSTLEIQRTEQGDSAMYLCASSLVPGRYGYTFGSGTRLTVV.

The V call is TRBV5-1, the J call TRBJ2-6; D might be TRBD1 or TRBD2, each matching 5 bases. The CDR3 is 15 amino acids. V lost 5 bases to trimming and J lost 4 bases, with 13 bases between them. Germline loops: CDR1 SGHRS, CDR2 YFSETQ. The CDR3 DNA follows: TGCGCCAGCAGTACCTCCGGGGACGGGGCCAACGTCCTGACTTTC. Encoded protein: CASSTSGDGANVLTF.

There are a few counts of this clonotype. V usage is TRBV20-1 and J usage is TRBJ2-7, with 11 bases matching TRBD1. Germline trimming cut 5 bases from V and 5 bases from J; bases unmatched to any gene: 8. Per germline, CDR1 DFQATT and CDR2 SNEGSKA (reference sequence). The CDR3 covers 14 residues. As DNA, the CDR3 is TGCAGTGCTCACGCCGGGACAGGGGGAAACGAGCAGTACTTC. Its protein is CSAHAGTGGNEQYF.

The rearrangement links TRBV4-2 to TRBJ2-7; 8 bases match TRBD1. The CDR3 is 17 amino acids. Unmatched junction bases numbered 15, after V lost 2 bases and J lost 6 bases. Germline loops: CDR1 LGHNA, CDR2 YNFKEQ. DNA for the CDR3: TGTGCCAGCAGCCAATGGGGGCTGGAGGACAGGGTGATCGAGCAGTACTTC. It yields the protein CASSQWGLEDRVIEQYF.

This clonotype was counted a few times. The chain recombines TRBV5-1 with TRBJ2-5; 8 nucleotides line up with TRBD2. Trimming at V came to 7 bases and at J to 2 bases, leaving 4 bases not matched to a gene. Germline-derived CDR1 and CDR2 are SGHRS and YFSETQ. The CDR3 is 13 amino acids. This chain's CDR3 is CASWTSRQETQYF. Written as DNA, the CDR3 is TGCGCCAGCTGGACTAGCCGGCAAGAGACCCAGTACTTC. Supplemented by reference TRBV5-1 and TRBJ2-5, the full variable domain reads KAGVTQTPRYLIKTRGQQVTLSCSPISGHRSVSWYQQTPGQGLQFLFEYFSETQRNKGNFPGRFSGRQFSNSRSEMNVSTLELGDSALYLCASWTSRQETQYFGPGTRLLVL.

This chain links TRBV7-2 with TRBJ1-1, with D unclear. V shed 6 bases and J shed 6 bases, with 14 bases lying between them. The V gene's germline CDR1 is SGHTA and CDR2 FQGNSA. This CDR3 region has 13 residues. CDR3: CASRDGRLAEAFF. DNA for the CDR3: TGTGCCAGCAGGGATGGGAGGCTGGCTGAAGCTTTCTTT. The whole variable domain, remainder taken from reference TRBV7-2 and TRBJ1-1, is GAGVSQSPSNKVTEKGKDVELRCDPISGHTALYWYRQSLGQGLEFLIYFQGNSAPDKSGLPSDRFSAERTGGSVSTLTIQRTQQEDSAVYLCASRDGRLAEAFFGQGTRLTVV.

V gene TRBV5-1 combines with J gene TRBJ2-4; weak D call: TRBD1 (7 bases). The V and J ends lost 4 bases and 0 bases respectively, with 20 bases between them. CDR3 size: 18 residues. Germline loops: CDR1 SGHRS, CDR2 YFSETQ. CDR3 sequence reads: CASSMPLQGGLAKNIQYF. The DNA of the CDR3 is TGCGCCAGCAGCATGCCCCTGCAGGGGGGATTAGCCAAAAACATTCAGTACTTC.

In its sample, this clonotype was seen a few times. The chain has TRBV12-3 or TRBV12-4 and TRBJ1-2; D is unclear. This CDR3 has 11 amino acids. Trimming took off 3 bases at V and 13 bases at J, with 12 bases between the two ends. The CDR3 DNA is TGTGCCAGCAGTTTGGGTGAGACGCTCACCTTC. It codes for CASSLGETLTF.

A few counts support this clonotype. This chain connects TRBV4-1 to TRBJ1-5; no clear D. Trimming shortened V by 0 bases and J by 9 bases, and 9 bases separated the two germline ends. CDR1 and CDR2 from the germline V gene are MGHRA and YSYEKL. The CDR3 consists of 13 residues. The CDR3 DNA reads as TGCGCCAGCAGCCAAGAAGGGCGGGGGCCCCAGCATTTT. It codes for CASSQEGRGPQHF.

The chain joins TRBV5-4 to TRBJ2-7, with D perhaps being TRBD1 or TRBD2 (6 bases each). In germline, CDR1 is SGHNT, CDR2 YYREEE (reference sequence). CDR3 size: 17 residues. Trimming shortened V by 0 bases and J by 0 bases, and 16 bases separated the two germline ends. The CDR3 region has the DNA TGTGCCAGCAGCTTGGGGGTAGGAGGGGGTCCCTCCTACGAGCAGTACGTC. Residues: CASSLGVGGGPSYEQYV.

The chain links TRBV20-1 to TRBJ1-4; D is undetermined. V was trimmed by 3 bases and J by 4 bases, leaving 12 bases between them. The germline CDR1 and CDR2 sequences are DFQATT and SNEGSKA (reference sequence). The CDR3 is 14 amino acids. The CDR3 nucleotides read TGCAGTGCTAGTTTCCGGAGCCTTAATGAAAAACTGTTTTTT. Protein product: CSASFRSLNEKLFF.

The DNA for the CDR3 is TGTGCCAGCAGCGCACAAACTCTAGCGGGGGGGTTTAATGAGCAGTTCTTC. Protein sequence: CASSAQTLAGGFNEQFF. The V and J genes are TRBV7-2 and TRBJ2-1, with TRBD2 matching 12 bases. V trimming: 5 bases; J trimming: 7 bases; junction bases outside the gene matches: 12. CDR3 size: 17 residues. From germline, CDR1 is SGHTA and CDR2 FQGNSA.

A few counts support this clonotype. The chain uses TRBV6-6 and TRBJ2-6; TRBD2 aligns across 8 bases. V shed 7 bases, J shed 4 bases, and the junction held 15 bases outside the gene matches. Germline lookup yields CDR1 MNHNY and CDR2 SVGAGI (reference sequence). The CDR3 totals 18 residues. The DNA of the CDR3 is TGTGCCAGCAATCCCTCCGGGGGGGCGGTTGCCGGGGCCAACGTCCTGACTTTC. This sequence encodes CASNPSGGAVAGANVLTF.

The chain is built from TRBV7-9 and TRBJ2-7; 8 bases fit TRBD1. V gave up 4 bases and J gave up 6 bases; unmatched junction bases: 8. Germline V lookup: CDR1 SEHNR, CDR2 FQNEAQ (reference sequence). This CDR3 has 14 residues. CDR3 loop: CASSSGQGSAEQYV. CDR3 coding DNA: TGTGCCAGCAGCTCCGGACAGGGTAGTGCCGAGCAGTACGTC.

V and J are TRBV7-3 and TRBJ1-1; 7 bases agree with TRBD1. This CDR3 region has 13 residues. The junction had 5 bases not matched to a gene; V was cut back by 1 base and J by 9 bases. The germline gives CDR1 SGHTA, CDR2 FQGTGA. As DNA, the CDR3 is TGTGCCAGCAGCTTAAACTCGGGACAGAAAGCTTTCTTT. Its translation: CASSLNSGQKAFF.